These 11 T cell receptor beta chains were sequenced from one sample in a study of blood T cell repertoires in COVID-19. TCRdb's copy holds only in-frame clones and misses some; the assay was immunoSEQ multiplex PCR. In the table there are around 150,000 clones, about nine tenths of which are singletons. Sequenced material: peripheral blood. The receptors originated from a man aged 18 to 35 with acute or convalescent COVID-19.

The chain joins TRBV25-1 to TRBJ2-7; 7 bases are a match to TRBD2. CDR1 MGHDK and CDR2 SYGVNS come from the germline V gene. The junction had 7 bases not matched to a gene; V was cut back by 2 bases and J by 0 bases. The CDR3 runs to 16 residues. CDR3 residues: CASSELAETSSYEQYF. The CDR3 coding sequence is TGTGCCAGCAGTGAACTAGCGGAGACGAGCTCCTACGAGCAGTACTTC.

The chain employs TRBV19 and TRBJ1-1, with 12 positions matching TRBD1. CDR3 length equals 18 residues. Germline CDR1 is LNHDA and CDR2 is SQIVND (reference sequence). V shed 0 bases, J shed 3 bases, and the junction held 8 bases outside the gene matches. CDR3 residues: CASSIDRAGTGGYTEAFF. Here the CDR3 DNA reads TGTGCCAGTAGTATAGATAGAGCCGGGACAGGGGGCTACACTGAAGCTTTCTTT. Complete variable domain (other parts from reference TRBV19 and TRBJ1-1): DGGITQSPKYLFRKEGQNVTLSCEQNLNHDAMYWYRQDPGQGLRLIYYSQIVNDFQKGDIAEGYSVSREKKESFPLTVTSAQKNPTAFYLCASSIDRAGTGGYTEAFFGQGTRLTVV.

The V gene is TRBV11-3, the J gene TRBJ2-3, with a weak D call TRBD1 (6 bases). Germline V gives CDR1 SGHNT, CDR2 YENEEA. Trimming took 4 bases from V and 4 from J, leaving 15 bases between them. The CDR3 runs to 15 residues. The CDR3 region is CASSSQGSSSDTQYF. CDR3 nucleotides: TGTGCCAGCAGCTCCCAGGGGTCTTCTTCAGATACGCAGTATTTT.

The chain recombines TRBV9 with TRBJ1-4, with D unresolved. CDR1 and CDR2 from the germline V gene are SGDLS and YYNGEE. CDR3 length equals 19 residues. The V and J ends lost 3 bases and 1 base respectively, with 22 bases between them. The CDR3 loop is CASSASLEIDEGTNEKLFF. For the CDR3, the DNA is TGTGCCAGCAGCGCCTCACTGGAAATCGACGAGGGAACTAATGAAAAACTGTTTTTT.

The chain carries TRBV6-1 and TRBJ2-5, with 9 bases that match TRBD1. Germline-derived CDR1 and CDR2 are MNHNS and SASEGT. This CDR3 has 16 residues. The V and J ends lost 2 bases and 7 bases, in that order; junction bases with no gene match: 11. CDR3 bases: TGTGCCAGCAGTGAATGGGGGGGGACAGGGCAGGGGACCCAGTACTTC. It encodes CASSEWGGTGQGTQYF.

The rearrangement uses TRBV11-2 and TRBJ1-3; D is undetermined. V lost 4 bases and J 1 base, leaving 11 bases between the germline ends. From germline, CDR1 is SGHAT and CDR2 FQNNGV. CDR3 size: 15 residues. Here the CDR3 reads CASSSPGLSGNTIYF. Written as DNA, the CDR3 is TGTGCCAGCAGCTCGCCCGGACTGTCTGGAAACACCATATATTTT.

The rearrangement joins TRBV7-6 to TRBJ2-1, with TRBD2 as a possible D gene (5 bases). This CDR3 spans 14 amino acids. The V gene lost 3 bases and the J gene lost 3 bases, with 9 bases spanning the gap. Germline V gene sequence: CDR1 SGHVS, CDR2 FNYEAQ. CDR3 nucleotide sequence: TGTGCCAGCAGCTTCTCGGCGGGCTACAATGAGCAGTTCTTC. Its translation is CASSFSAGYNEQFF.

This chain links TRBV9 with TRBJ1-3; D call uncertain. There are 13 residues in the CDR3. Germline CDR1 is SGDLS and CDR2 is YYNGEE. The ends were cut back, 4 bases at V and 11 bases at J, with 16 bases in the middle. The CDR3 coding sequence is TGTGCCAGCAGCTCTCCCCCGGGAGGCCCCATATATTTT. It encodes CASSSPPGGPIYF. Variable domain in full (rest from reference TRBV9 and TRBJ1-3): DSGVTQTPKHLITATGQRVTLRCSPRSGDLSVYWYQQSLDQGLQFLIQYYNGEERAKGNILERFSAQQFPDLHSELNLSSLELGDSALYFCASSSPPGGPIYFGEGSWLTVV.

J is TRBJ1-2 and V is TRBV6-1, with 7 bases that match TRBD1. This CDR3 has 17 amino acids. Per germline, CDR1 MNHNS and CDR2 SASEGT. The V gene end was trimmed by 2 bases and the J gene end by 4 bases; junction bases not matched to a gene: 13. The CDR3 loop reads CASSEMTPGQVPYGYTF. CDR3 coding DNA: TGTGCCAGCAGTGAAATGACACCAGGACAGGTTCCCTATGGCTACACCTTC.

This clone was seen only a few times. The gene calls are TRBV14 and TRBJ1-6; 8 positions match TRBD1. CDR3 length equals 15 residues. After removal of 0 bases from V and 11 bases from J, the junction contained 6 bases not matched to a gene. Germline CDR1 is SGHDN and CDR2 is FVKESK. Here the CDR3 reads CASSQDAGGLTPLHF. The CDR3 region has the DNA TGTGCCAGCAGCCAAGATGCAGGGGGCCTGACACCCCTCCACTTT. Combining the CDR3 with reference TRBV14 and TRBJ1-6 gives the whole variable domain EAGVTQFPSHSVIEKGQTVTLRCDPISGHDNLYWYRRVMGKEIKFLLHFVKESKQDESGMPNNRFLAERTGGTYSTLKVQPAELEDSGVYFCASSQDAGGLTPLHFGNGTRLTVT.

The rearrangement uses TRBV30 and TRBJ1-2; 7 bases fit TRBD1. Looked up from germline, CDR1 is GTSNPN and CDR2 is SVGIG (reference sequence). The CDR3 is 12 residues long. The J segment lost 6 bases and the V segment lost 3 bases, leaving 4 bases of the junction unmatched. The CDR3: CAWSLTGHGYTF. CDR3 DNA sequence: TGTGCCTGGAGCCTGACAGGGCATGGCTACACCTTC.